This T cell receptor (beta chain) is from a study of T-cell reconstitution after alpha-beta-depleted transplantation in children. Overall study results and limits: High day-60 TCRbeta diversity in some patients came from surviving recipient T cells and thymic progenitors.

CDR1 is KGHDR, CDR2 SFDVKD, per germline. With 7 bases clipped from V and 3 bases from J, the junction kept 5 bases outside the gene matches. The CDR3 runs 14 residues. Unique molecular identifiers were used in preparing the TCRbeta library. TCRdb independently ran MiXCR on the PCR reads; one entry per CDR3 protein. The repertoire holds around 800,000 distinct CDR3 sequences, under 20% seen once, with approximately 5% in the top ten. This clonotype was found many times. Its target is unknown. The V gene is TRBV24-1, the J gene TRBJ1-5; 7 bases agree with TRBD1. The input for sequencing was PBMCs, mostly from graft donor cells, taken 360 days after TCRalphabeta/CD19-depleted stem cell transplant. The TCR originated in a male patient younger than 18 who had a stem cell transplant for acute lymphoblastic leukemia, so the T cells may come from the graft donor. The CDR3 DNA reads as TGTGCCACCAGCCCTACAGGGGCCAATCAGCCCCAGCATTTT. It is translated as CATSPTGANQPQHF.